This T cell receptor beta chain comes out of a study of blood T cell repertoires in COVID-19. The overall study: In each case, the material was cDNA or gDNA derived from T cells, B-cell-depleted T cells, or PBMCs.

As originally analysed: Estimated nucleated cell counts came from reference gene primer amplification. The assay was immunoSEQ multiplex PCR, and TCRdb's table has in-frame clones only and misses some. D and trimming were read from the DNA, whereas the V and J calls and clone size are those reported in that table. The sample shows approximately 200,000 clones, about 88% of them seen only once. Germline CDR1 SNHLY, CDR2 FYNNEI. Germline trimming cut 6 bases from V and 5 bases from J; bases unmatched to any gene: 7. The CDR3 runs 14 residues. V gene TRBV2 combines with J gene TRBJ2-1, with 7 bases identical to TRBD1. Sequencing was done on a sample of peripheral blood. The receptor comes from a woman in her sixties or seventies with acute or convalescent COVID-19. CDR3 nucleotides: TGTGCCAGCAGCCTGACAGGGCCCGACAATGAGCAGTTCTTC. Translated: CASSLTGPDNEQFF. Based on the CDR3 plus reference TRBV2 and TRBJ2-1, the full variable domain is EPEVTQTPSHQVTQMGQEVILRCVPISNHLYFYWYRQILGQKVEFLVSFYNNEISEKSEIFDDQFSVERPDGSNFTLKIRSTKLEDSAMYFCASSLTGPDNEQFFGPGTRLTVL.